A selection of T cell receptor beta chains follows, all from one sample in a study of CD8 T cells in ankylosing spondylitis. TCRdb ran MiXCR on the 5' RACE reads and lists one entry per CDR3 protein. The sample lists about 800,000 distinct CDR3 sequences, roughly 10% occurring once. Sequences were obtained from blood, either unsorted or a sorted T cell fraction (not recorded which). These receptors came from a male donor with ankylosing spondylitis. The CDR3 runs from the conserved cysteine through the conserved F or W. A D gene is named only where the DNA matches it firmly. A clone size is listed for some rows: how often the clone was seen (once, few, many), or a class if it is expanded.

V gene	J gene	clone size	D gene	CDR3 DNA	CDR3 protein
TRBV11-3	TRBJ2-3	.	.	TGTGCCAGCAGCTACCGGGGGCCAGATACGCAGTATTTT	CASSYRGPDTQYF
TRBV6-1	TRBJ2-1	few	.	TGTGCCAGCAGTGAACTGAAGCAGTTCTTC	CASSELKQFF
TRBV7-2	TRBJ2-3	.	TRBD2	TGTGCCAGCAGCTTAGGTACTAGCGGGAGGTCAGATACGCAGTATTTT	CASSLGTSGRSDTQYF
TRBV9	TRBJ1-4	.	.	TGTGCCAGCAGCGTAGAACCCCGGGATGGTGAAAAACTGTTTTTT	CASSVEPRDGEKLFF
TRBV20-1	TRBJ2-7	many	.	TGCAGTGCTCTCGGGGACGAGCAGTACTTC	CSALGDEQYF
TRBV10-3	TRBJ2-5	.	.	TGTGCCGGCACCGGGAGCCCAGGAGAGACCCAGTACTTC	CAGTGSPGETQYF
TRBV4-2	TRBJ2-3	.	TRBD2	TGTGCCAGCAGCCTCAGCGGGGGGCGGGATACGCAGTATTTT	CASSLSGGRDTQYF
TRBV6-1	TRBJ2-5	.	.	TGTGCCAGCAGCCCACGCGAAAGCCCCCGCCAAGAGACCCAGTACTTC	CASSPRESPRQETQYF
TRBV20-1	TRBJ1-1	many	.	TGCAGTGCGAGGGGACAACAGGGTGGCAACACTGAAGCTTTCTTT	CSARGQQGGNTEAFF
TRBV6-1	TRBJ1-2	few	.	TGTGCCAGCAGTGCTTACCCTCACGGGGCCTATGGCTACACCTTC	CASSAYPHGAYGYTF
TRBV9	TRBJ1-2	.	.	TGTGCCAGCAGTCGGGACTTAGGAGGCTACACCTTC	CASSRDLGGYTF
TRBV12-3/TRBV12-4	TRBJ1-2	many	.	TGTGCCAGCAGTCCCCTCGTGCGCGGCTACACCTTC	CASSPLVRGYTF
TRBV20-1	TRBJ1-5	many	.	TGCAGTGCTAGGAGTGAAGATAGCAATCAGCCCCAGCATTTT	CSARSEDSNQPQHF
TRBV18	TRBJ2-2	.	TRBD1	TGTGCCAGCTCAATAGTCATCCAGGGGGCCTCAACGACCGGGGAGCTGTTTTTT	CASSIVIQGASTTGELFF
TRBV6-1	TRBJ2-6	.	TRBD2	TGTGCCAGCAGCCGGGGACTAGCGGGAGGGCCTCCTGGGGCCAACGTCCTGACTTTC	CASSRGLAGGPPGANVLTF
TRBV28	TRBJ1-2	once	TRBD1	TGTGCCAGCGCCTCCTCGGGGACAGGAGGTGACTATGGCTACACCTTC	CASASSGTGGDYGYTF